The source of this T cell receptor (beta chain) is a study of somatic mutations in cytotoxic T cells in rheumatoid arthritis. TCRdb's table, derived via immunoSEQ multiplex PCR, lists solely in-frame clones and lacks some. This sample has approximately 12,000 clones, with less than 80% found just once. The germline CDR1 and CDR2 sequences are LNHDA and SQIVND (reference sequence). Trimming at V came to 5 bases and at J to 3 bases, leaving 7 bases not matched to a gene. CDR3 size: 15 residues. The TCR sequence derives from a man aged 70 or older in good health. The V call is TRBV19, the J call TRBJ1-1; 9 bases map to TRBD1. The sequencing sample was made of CD8+ T cells sorted from blood. The CDR3 nucleotides are TGTGCCAGTAGTGTCGGGACAGGGCGGGACACTGAAGCTTTCTTT. Translation gives CASSVGTGRDTEAFF.